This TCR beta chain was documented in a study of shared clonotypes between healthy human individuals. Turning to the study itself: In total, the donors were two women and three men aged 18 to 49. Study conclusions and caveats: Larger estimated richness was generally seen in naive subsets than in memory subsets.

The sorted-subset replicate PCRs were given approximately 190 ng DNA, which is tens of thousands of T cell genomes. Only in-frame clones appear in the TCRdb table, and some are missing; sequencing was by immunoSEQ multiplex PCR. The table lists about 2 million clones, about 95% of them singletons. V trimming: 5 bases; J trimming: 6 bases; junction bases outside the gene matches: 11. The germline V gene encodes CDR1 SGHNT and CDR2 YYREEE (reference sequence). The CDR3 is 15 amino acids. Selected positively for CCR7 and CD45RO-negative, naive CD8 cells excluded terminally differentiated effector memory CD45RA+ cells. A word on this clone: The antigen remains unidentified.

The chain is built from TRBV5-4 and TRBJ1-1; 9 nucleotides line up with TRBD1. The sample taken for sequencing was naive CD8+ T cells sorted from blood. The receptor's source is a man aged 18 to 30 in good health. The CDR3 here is CASRDTGGEGAEAFF. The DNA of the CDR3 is TGTGCCAGCAGGGATACAGGGGGCGAGGGGGCTGAAGCTTTCTTT.